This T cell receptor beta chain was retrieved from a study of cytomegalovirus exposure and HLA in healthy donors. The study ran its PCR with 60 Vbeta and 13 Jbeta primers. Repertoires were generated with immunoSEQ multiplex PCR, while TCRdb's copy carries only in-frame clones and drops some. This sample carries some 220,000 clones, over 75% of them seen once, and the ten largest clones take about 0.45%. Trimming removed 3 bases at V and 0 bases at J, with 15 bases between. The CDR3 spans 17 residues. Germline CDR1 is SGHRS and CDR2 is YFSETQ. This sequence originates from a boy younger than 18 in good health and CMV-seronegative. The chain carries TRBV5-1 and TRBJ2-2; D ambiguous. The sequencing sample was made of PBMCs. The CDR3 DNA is TGCGCCAGCAGCTCACCCTCGGGTAAAGCGAACACCGGGGAGCTGTTTTTT. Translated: CASSSPSGKANTGELFF.